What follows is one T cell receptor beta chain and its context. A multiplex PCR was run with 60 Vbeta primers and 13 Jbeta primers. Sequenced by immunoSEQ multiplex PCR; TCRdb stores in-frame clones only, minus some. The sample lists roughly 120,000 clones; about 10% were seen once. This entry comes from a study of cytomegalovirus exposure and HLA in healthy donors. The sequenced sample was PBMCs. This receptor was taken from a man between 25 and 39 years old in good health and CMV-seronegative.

Here the CDR3 reads CASSVGVTGLPYEQYF. CDR3 coding DNA: TGTGCCAGCAGCGTAGGCGTGACAGGGCTCCCCTACGAGCAGTACTTC. The chain has TRBV9 and TRBJ2-7; 7 bases fit TRBD1. CDR3 length: 16 residues. Unmatched junction bases numbered 8, after V lost 0 bases and J lost 2 bases. Germline V gives CDR1 SGDLS, CDR2 YYNGEE.